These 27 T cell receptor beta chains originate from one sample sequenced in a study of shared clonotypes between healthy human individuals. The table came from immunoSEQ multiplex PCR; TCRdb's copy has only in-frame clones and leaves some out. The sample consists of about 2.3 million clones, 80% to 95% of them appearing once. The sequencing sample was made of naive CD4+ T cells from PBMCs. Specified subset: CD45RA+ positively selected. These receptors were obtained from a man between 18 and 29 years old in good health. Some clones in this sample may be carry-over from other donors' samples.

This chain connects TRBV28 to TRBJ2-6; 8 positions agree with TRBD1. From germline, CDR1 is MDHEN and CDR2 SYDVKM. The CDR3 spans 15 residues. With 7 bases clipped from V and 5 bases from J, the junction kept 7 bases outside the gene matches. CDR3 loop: CASITGGRRANVLTF. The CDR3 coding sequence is TGTGCCAGCATCACAGGGGGACGTAGGGCCAACGTCCTGACTTTC. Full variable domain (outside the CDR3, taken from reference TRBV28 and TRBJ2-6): DVKVTQSSRYLVKRTGEKVFLECVQDMDHENMFWYRQDPGLGLRLIYFSYDVKMKEKGDIPEGYSVSREKKERFSLILESASTNQTSMYLCASITGGRRANVLTFGAGSRLTVL.

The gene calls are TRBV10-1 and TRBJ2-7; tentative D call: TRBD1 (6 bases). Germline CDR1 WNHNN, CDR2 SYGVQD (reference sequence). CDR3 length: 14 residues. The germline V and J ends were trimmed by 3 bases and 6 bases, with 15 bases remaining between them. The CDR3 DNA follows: TGCGCCAGCAGTGACTCCGGGGTAGGGGGCGAGCAGTACTTC. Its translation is CASSDSGVGGEQYF.

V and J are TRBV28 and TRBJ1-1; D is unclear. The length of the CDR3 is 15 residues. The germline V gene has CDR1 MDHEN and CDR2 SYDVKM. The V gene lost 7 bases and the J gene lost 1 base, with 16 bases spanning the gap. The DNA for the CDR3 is TGTGCCAGCATCACTCCCGGGCGGGGGAACACTGAAGCTTTCTTT. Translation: CASITPGRGNTEAFF.

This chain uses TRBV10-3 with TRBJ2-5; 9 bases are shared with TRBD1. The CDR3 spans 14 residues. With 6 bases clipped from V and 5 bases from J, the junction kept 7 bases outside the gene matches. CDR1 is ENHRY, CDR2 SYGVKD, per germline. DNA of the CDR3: TGTGCCATCAGAGGGGACAGGGCGAGGGAGACCCAGTACTTC. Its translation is CAIRGDRARETQYF.

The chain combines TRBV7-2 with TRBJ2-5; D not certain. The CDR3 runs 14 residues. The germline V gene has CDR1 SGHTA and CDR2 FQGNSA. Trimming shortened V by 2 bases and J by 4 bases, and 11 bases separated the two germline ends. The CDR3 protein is CASSLSGGVETQYF. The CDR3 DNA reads TGTGCCAGCAGCTTATCCGGCGGAGTAGAGACCCAGTACTTC.

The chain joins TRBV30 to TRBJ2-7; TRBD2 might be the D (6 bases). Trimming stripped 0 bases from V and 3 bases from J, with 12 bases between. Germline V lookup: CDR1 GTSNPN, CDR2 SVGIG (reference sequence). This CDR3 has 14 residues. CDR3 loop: CAWSVTGVDYEQYF. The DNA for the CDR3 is TGTGCCTGGAGTGTGACGGGAGTCGACTACGAGCAGTACTTC.

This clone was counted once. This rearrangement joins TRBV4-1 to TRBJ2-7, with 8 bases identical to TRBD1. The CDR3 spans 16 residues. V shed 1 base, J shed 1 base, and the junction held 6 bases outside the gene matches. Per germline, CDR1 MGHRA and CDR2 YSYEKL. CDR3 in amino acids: CASSQGTGTLSYEQYF. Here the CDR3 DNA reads TGCGCCAGCAGCCAAGGGACAGGGACCTTGTCCTACGAGCAGTACTTC.

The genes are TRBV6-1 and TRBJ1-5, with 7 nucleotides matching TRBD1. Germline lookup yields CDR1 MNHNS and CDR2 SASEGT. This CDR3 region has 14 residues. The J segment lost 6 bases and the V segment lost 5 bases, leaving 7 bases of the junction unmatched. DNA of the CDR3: TGTGCCAGCAGTAGAACAGGGGTGATTCAGCCCCAGCATTTT. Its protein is CASSRTGVIQPQHF.

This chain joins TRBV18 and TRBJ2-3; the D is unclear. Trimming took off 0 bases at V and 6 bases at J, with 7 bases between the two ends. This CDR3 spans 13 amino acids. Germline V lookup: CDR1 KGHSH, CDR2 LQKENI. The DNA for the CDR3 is TGTGCCAGCTCACCACCGTTTTCCGATACGCAGTATTTT. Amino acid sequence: CASSPPFSDTQYF.

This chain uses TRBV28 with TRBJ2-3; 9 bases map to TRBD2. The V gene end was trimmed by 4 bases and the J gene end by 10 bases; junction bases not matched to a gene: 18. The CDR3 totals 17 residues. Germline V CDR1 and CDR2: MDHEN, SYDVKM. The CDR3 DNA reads TGTGCCAGCAGTTGGGTGGCTAGCGGGGACCTAGTAGACTCGCAGTATTTT. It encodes CASSWVASGDLVDSQYF. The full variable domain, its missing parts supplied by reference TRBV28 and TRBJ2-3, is DVKVTQSSRYLVKRTGEKVFLECVQDMDHENMFWYRQDPGLGLRLIYFSYDVKMKEKGDIPEGYSVSREKKERFSLILESASTNQTSMYLCASSWVASGDLVDSQYFGPGTRLTVL.

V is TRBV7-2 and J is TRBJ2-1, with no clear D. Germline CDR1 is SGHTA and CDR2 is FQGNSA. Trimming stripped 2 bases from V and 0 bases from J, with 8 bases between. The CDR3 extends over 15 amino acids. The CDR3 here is CASSLLPFSYNEQFF. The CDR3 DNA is TGTGCCAGCAGCTTACTACCATTCTCCTACAATGAGCAGTTCTTC.

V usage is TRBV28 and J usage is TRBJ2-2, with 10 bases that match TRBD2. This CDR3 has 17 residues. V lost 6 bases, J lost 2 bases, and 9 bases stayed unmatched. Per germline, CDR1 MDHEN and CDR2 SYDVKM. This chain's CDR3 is CASSLRTSGLNTGELFF. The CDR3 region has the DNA TGTGCCAGCAGCCTAAGGACTAGCGGACTTAACACCGGGGAGCTGTTTTTT.

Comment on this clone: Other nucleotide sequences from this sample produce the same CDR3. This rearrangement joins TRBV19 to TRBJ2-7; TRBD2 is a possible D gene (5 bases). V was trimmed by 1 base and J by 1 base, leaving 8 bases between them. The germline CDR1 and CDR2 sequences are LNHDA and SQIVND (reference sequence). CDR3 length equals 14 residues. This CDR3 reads CASSIGGASYEQYF. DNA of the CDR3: TGTGCCAGTAGTATAGGGGGAGCGTCCTACGAGCAGTACTTC.

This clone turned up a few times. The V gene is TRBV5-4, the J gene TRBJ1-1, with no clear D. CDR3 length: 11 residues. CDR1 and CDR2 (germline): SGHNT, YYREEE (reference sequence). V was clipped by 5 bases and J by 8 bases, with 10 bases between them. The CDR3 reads CASSLDEEAFF. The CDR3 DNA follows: TGTGCCAGCAGTCTTGACGAGGAAGCTTTCTTT.

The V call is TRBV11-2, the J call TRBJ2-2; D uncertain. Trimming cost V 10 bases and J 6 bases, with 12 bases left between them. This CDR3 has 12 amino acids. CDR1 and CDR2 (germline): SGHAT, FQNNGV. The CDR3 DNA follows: TGTGCCACTCTGCCGGGTGCCGGGGAGCTGTTTTTT. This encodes CATLPGAGELFF.

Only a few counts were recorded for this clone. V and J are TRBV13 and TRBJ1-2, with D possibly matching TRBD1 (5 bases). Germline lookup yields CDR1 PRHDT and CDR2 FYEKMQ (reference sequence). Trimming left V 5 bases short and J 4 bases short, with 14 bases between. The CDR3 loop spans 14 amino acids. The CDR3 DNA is TGTGCCAGCAGCCCATCGCGAGGGGCCTATGGCTACACCTTC. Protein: CASSPSRGAYGYTF.

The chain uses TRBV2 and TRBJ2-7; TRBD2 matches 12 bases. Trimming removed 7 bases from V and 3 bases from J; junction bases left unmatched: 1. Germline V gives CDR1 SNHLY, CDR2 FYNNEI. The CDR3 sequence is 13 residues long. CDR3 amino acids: CASKTSGSYEQYF. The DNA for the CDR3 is TGTGCCAGCAAGACTAGCGGGAGCTACGAGCAGTACTTC.

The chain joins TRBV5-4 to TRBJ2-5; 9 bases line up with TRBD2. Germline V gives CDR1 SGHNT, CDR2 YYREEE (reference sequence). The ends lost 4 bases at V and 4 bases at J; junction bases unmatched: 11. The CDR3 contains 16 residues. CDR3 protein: CASSRSGRGGGETQYF. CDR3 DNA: TGTGCCAGCAGCCGTAGCGGGAGAGGGGGAGGAGAGACCCAGTACTTC.

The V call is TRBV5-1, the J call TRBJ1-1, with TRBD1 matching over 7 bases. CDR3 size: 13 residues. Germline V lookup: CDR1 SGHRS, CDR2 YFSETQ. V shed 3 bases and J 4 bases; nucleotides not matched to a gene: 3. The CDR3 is CASSSAGGTEAFF. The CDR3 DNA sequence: TGCGCCAGCAGCTCTGCAGGGGGCACTGAAGCTTTCTTT. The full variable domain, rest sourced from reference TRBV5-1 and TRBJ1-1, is KAGVTQTPRYLIKTRGQQVTLSCSPISGHRSVSWYQQTPGQGLQFLFEYFSETQRNKGNFPGRFSGRQFSNSRSEMNVSTLELGDSALYLCASSSAGGTEAFFGQGTRLTVV.

Here the CDR3 DNA reads TGTGCCAGCAGTCGACTCACAGGGACGCAGTACTTC. Translation gives CASSRLTGTQYF. This chain connects TRBV27 to TRBJ2-7; possible D gene TRBD1, 6 bases. The germline V gene has CDR1 MNHEY and CDR2 SMNVEV (reference sequence). V was clipped by 5 bases and J by 9 bases, with 14 bases between them. The CDR3 spans 12 residues.

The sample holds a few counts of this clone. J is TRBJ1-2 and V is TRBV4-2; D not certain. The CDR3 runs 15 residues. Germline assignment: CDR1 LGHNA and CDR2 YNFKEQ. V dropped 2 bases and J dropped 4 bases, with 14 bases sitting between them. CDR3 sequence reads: CASSQLLQTTYGYTF. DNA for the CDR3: TGTGCCAGCAGCCAACTATTGCAGACAACCTATGGCTACACCTTC.

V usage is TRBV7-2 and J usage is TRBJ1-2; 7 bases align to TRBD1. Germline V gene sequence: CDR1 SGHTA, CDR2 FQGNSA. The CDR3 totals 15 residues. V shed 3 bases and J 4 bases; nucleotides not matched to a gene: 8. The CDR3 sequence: CASSLGQSSFYGYTF. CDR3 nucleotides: TGTGCCAGCAGCTTGGGACAGAGTTCCTTCTATGGCTACACCTTC.

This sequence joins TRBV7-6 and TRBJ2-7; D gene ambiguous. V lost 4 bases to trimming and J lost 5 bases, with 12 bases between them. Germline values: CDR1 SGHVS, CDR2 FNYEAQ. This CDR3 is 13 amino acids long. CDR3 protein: CASSYGSGDEQYF. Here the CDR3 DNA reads TGTGCCAGCAGCTACGGGTCAGGCGACGAGCAGTACTTC.

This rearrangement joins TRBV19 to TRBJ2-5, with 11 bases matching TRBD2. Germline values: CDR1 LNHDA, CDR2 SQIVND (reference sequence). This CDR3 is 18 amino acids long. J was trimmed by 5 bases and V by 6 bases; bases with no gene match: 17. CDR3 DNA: TGTGCCAGTAGCCAGACAGGGGCCGTCACTAGCGGGAGTGAGACCCAGTACTTC. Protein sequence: CASSQTGAVTSGSETQYF. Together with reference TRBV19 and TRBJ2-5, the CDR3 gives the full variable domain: DGGITQSPKYLFRKEGQNVTLSCEQNLNHDAMYWYRQDPGQGLRLIYYSQIVNDFQKGDIAEGYSVSREKKESFPLTVTSAQKNPTAFYLCASSQTGAVTSGSETQYFGPGTRLLVL.

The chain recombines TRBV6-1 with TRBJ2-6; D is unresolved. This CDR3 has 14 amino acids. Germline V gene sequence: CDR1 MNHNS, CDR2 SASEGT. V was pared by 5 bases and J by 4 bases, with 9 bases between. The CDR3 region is CASSTLGGANVLTF. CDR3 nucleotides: TGTGCCAGCAGTACTCTGGGAGGGGCCAACGTCCTGACTTTC.

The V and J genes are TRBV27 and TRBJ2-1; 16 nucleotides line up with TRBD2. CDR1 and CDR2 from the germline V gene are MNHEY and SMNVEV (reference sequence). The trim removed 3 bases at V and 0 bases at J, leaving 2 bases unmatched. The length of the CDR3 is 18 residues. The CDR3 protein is CASSFGTSGGGSYNEQFF. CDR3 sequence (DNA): TGTGCCAGCAGTTTTGGGACTAGCGGGGGGGGCTCCTACAATGAGCAGTTCTTC.

The CDR3 loop reads CASSLEYLSSGANVLTF. Written as DNA, the CDR3 is TGTGCCAGCAGTTTAGAGTACTTATCTTCTGGGGCCAACGTCCTGACTTTC. This rearrangement joins TRBV27 to TRBJ2-6; unclear D gene. V was cut by 2 bases and J by 1 base, with 12 bases left in between. The CDR3 spans 17 residues. Per germline, CDR1 MNHEY and CDR2 SMNVEV (reference sequence).